The next 32 T cell receptor beta chains were all read from a single sample in a study of T cell repertoires in cytomegalovirus infection. Each CDR3 protein gets one entry after TCRdb re-called the reads with MiXCR. This table holds tens of thousands of distinct CDR3 sequences, 20% to 25% found once. Their cognate antigens are unknown. Material for sequencing was PBMCs, sequenced either directly or after in vitro stimulation (not recorded which). Receptors were obtained from a human donor in good health (CMV status not recorded). Some clones in this sample may be carry-over from other donors' samples.

This clonotype was picked up a small number of times. The chain carries TRBV12-3 or TRBV12-4 and TRBJ1-2; possible D gene TRBD1, 6 bases. V was pared by 7 bases and J by 7 bases, with 22 bases between. This CDR3 spans 15 amino acids. The CDR3 loop reads CASTPSGTFLLGYTF. The CDR3 DNA is TGTGCCAGCACTCCCTCCGGGACATTCCTCCTTGGCTACACCTTC.

The rearrangement joins TRBV6-6 to TRBJ1-1; TRBD1 aligns across 7 bases. CDR3 size: 13 residues. Germline-derived CDR1 and CDR2 are MNHNY and SVGAGI (reference sequence). V lost 7 bases, J lost 8 bases, and 10 bases stayed unmatched. CDR3 residues: CASTSGGFGEAFF. The CDR3 DNA follows: TGTGCCAGCACCTCAGGGGGGTTCGGGGAAGCTTTCTTT.

This sequence joins TRBV7-9 and TRBJ1-4; TRBD1 matches at 7 bases. CDR1 is SEHNR, CDR2 FQNEAQ, per germline (reference sequence). The CDR3 is made up of 15 amino acids. With 5 bases clipped from V and 7 bases from J, the junction kept 10 bases outside the gene matches. The chain's CDR3 is CASSPEGDSGEKLFF. In DNA form, the CDR3 reads TGTGCCAGCAGCCCGGAGGGGGACAGCGGTGAAAAACTGTTTTTT.

The rearrangement uses TRBV5-4 and TRBJ2-1, with 10 bases aligning to TRBD1. The CDR3 has 17 residues. V lost 4 bases and J lost 6; bases outside the gene matches: 13. The germline V gene has CDR1 SGHNT and CDR2 YYREEE (reference sequence). The CDR3 DNA follows: TGTGCCAGCAGCGTAGCCCCACCGGGACAGGGGATCAATGAGCAGTTCTTC. This codes for CASSVAPPGQGINEQFF.

In its sample, this clonotype was seen many times. The rearrangement joins TRBV7-2 to TRBJ2-7; maybe TRBD2 (6 bases). Per the germline V gene, CDR1 is SGHTA and CDR2 is FQGNSA. Between the trimmed V and J ends, which lost 3 bases and 0 bases, there was a span of 9 bases. This CDR3 is 14 amino acids long. As DNA, the CDR3 is TGTGCCAGCAGCTTCGGGGGTAGCTCCTACGAGCAGTACGTC. This gives the protein CASSFGGSSYEQYV.

This chain connects TRBV12-3 or TRBV12-4 to TRBJ1-2; D remains ambiguous. Deletions cut 6 bases from V and 5 bases from J, with 10 bases between. The CDR3 is made up of 12 amino acids. CDR3 coding DNA: TGTGCCAGCAGGGTCGGGTTGTATGGCTACACCTTC. It translates to CASRVGLYGYTF.

This chain uses TRBV20-1 with TRBJ2-1; 11 bases are shared with TRBD2. CDR1 is DFQATT, CDR2 SNEGSKA, per germline (reference sequence). With V trimmed by 3 bases and J by 10 bases, 11 bases remained unmatched. CDR3 length: 15 residues. The CDR3 sequence: CSASGVTSGNREQFF. CDR3 nucleotide sequence: TGCAGTGCTAGTGGAGTGACTAGCGGGAATCGCGAGCAGTTCTTC.

CDR3 in amino acids: CSADTSGGGLEQYF. In DNA form, the CDR3 reads TGCAGTGCGGACACTAGCGGAGGGGGTCTGGAGCAGTACTTC. The chain has TRBV20-1 and TRBJ2-7; 8 positions agree with TRBD2. Germline CDR1 is DFQATT and CDR2 is SNEGSKA (reference sequence). CDR3 size: 14 residues. With V trimmed by 6 bases and J by 7 bases, 14 bases remained unmatched.

This clonotype was counted ten times or more. The CDR3 region has the DNA TGTGCCAGCAGTCCCGCCAGTTTCTCCTACAATGAGCAGTTCTTC. Protein sequence: CASSPASFSYNEQFF. This chain joins TRBV12-3 or TRBV12-4 and TRBJ2-1; D remains ambiguous. V lost 5 bases and J lost 0, with 11 bases in between. The CDR3 runs 15 residues.

V gene TRBV7-2 combines with J gene TRBJ2-5; D is unresolved. Germline lookup yields CDR1 SGHTA and CDR2 FQGNSA. This CDR3 region has 14 residues. V lost 6 bases and J 7 bases, leaving 18 bases between the germline ends. The CDR3 DNA follows: TGTGCCAGCAGTTCCCCTCTCTGGACGGGGACCCAGTACTTC. It specifies CASSSPLWTGTQYF.

The J gene is TRBJ2-1, the V gene TRBV12-3 or TRBV12-4; D ambiguous. The CDR3 has 15 residues. V was trimmed by 4 bases and J by 0 bases, leaving 10 bases between them. The CDR3 coding sequence is TGTGCCAGCAGTTACTATCAGAGCTCCTACAATGAGCAGTTCTTC. Translation gives CASSYYQSSYNEQFF.

The chain uses TRBV5-1 and TRBJ2-5; a weak D match, TRBD2 (6 bases). Between the trimmed V and J ends, which lost 1 base and 1 base, there was a span of 8 bases. The CDR3 sequence is 14 residues long. Germline CDR1 SGHRS, CDR2 YFSETQ. CDR3 protein: CASSLNGGQETQYF. DNA for the CDR3: TGCGCCAGCAGCTTGAACGGGGGCCAAGAGACCCAGTACTTC.

In its sample, this clonotype was seen many times. This chain uses TRBV12-3 or TRBV12-4 with TRBJ2-1; TRBD2 agrees at 10 bases. This CDR3 contains 17 residues. V shed 7 bases, J shed 9 bases, and the junction held 18 bases outside the gene matches. The DNA of the CDR3 is TGTGCCAGCATCCATAGCGGGAGGTCCCCTTCAGCCTTTGAGCAGTTCTTC. Translated: CASIHSGRSPSAFEQFF.

There are a few counts of this clonotype. The chain couples TRBV12-5 to TRBJ1-1; D is unresolved. Germline V gives CDR1 LGHNT, CDR2 FRNRAP. The length of the CDR3 is 14 residues. Trimming removed 7 bases at V and 1 base at J, with 13 bases between. The CDR3 region has the DNA TGTGCTAGTGTCGCTCTAGGGTGGAACACTGAAGCTTTCTTT. This encodes CASVALGWNTEAFF.

The chain combines TRBV11-2 with TRBJ1-1; tentatively, D is TRBD1 (5 bases). The CDR3 spans 14 residues. Germline CDR1 and CDR2: SGHAT and FQNNGV. V was cut by 5 bases and J by 1 base, with 11 bases left in between. CDR3 loop: CASSERGRNTEAFF. DNA of the CDR3: TGTGCCAGCAGCGAAAGGGGACGGAACACTGAAGCTTTCTTT.

In this sample, this clonotype turned up once. V usage is TRBV7-6 and J usage is TRBJ2-5; perhaps TRBD2 as D (6 bases). V was clipped by 6 bases and J by 2 bases, with 22 bases between them. This CDR3 spans 17 amino acids. The germline gives CDR1 SGHVS, CDR2 FNYEAQ. Written as DNA, the CDR3 is TGTGCCAGCAGACTGACCTCCTCAAGCGGGCCTCAAGAGACCCAGTACTTC. Translated, it gives CASRLTSSSGPQETQYF.

This clonotype was observed a few times. V and J are TRBV10-3 and TRBJ2-3; 8 nucleotides align to TRBD1. The CDR3 contains 13 residues. Trimming cost V 4 bases and J 6 bases; bases outside gene matches: 3. Germline V CDR1 and CDR2: ENHRY, SYGVKD. CDR3 protein: CAISVQGDDTQYF. The DNA of the CDR3 is TGTGCCATCAGTGTACAGGGGGACGATACGCAGTATTTT.

This clonotype is medium-sized. The chain employs TRBV7-9 and TRBJ2-5, with D maybe TRBD2 (6 bases). The CDR3 spans 16 residues. CDR1 SEHNR and CDR2 FQNEAQ come from the germline V gene (reference sequence). V lost 5 bases and J 2 bases, leaving 18 bases between the germline ends. In nucleotides, the CDR3 is TGTGCCAGCAGCCTCACGGGACTGCGGGGACAAGAGACCCAGTACTTC. Translated: CASSLTGLRGQETQYF.

This clonotype showed up just a few times. V gene TRBV7-2 combines with J gene TRBJ2-5; 9 bases agree with TRBD1. Looked up from germline, CDR1 is SGHTA and CDR2 is FQGNSA. CDR3 size: 14 residues. Trimming removed 5 bases from V and 7 bases from J; junction bases left unmatched: 8. The CDR3 sequence: CASSPGQGSRTQYF. CDR3 coding DNA: TGTGCCAGCAGCCCGGGACAGGGATCGAGGACCCAGTACTTC.

This clonotype was counted at least ten times. The gene calls are TRBV11-2 and TRBJ2-1, with 11 positions matching TRBD1. Germline V gives CDR1 SGHAT, CDR2 FQNNGV. V dropped 6 bases and J dropped 7; count of bases not matched to a gene: 8. CDR3 length: 15 residues. CDR3 sequence reads: CASRRPGQGGNEQFF. CDR3 nucleotides: TGTGCCAGCAGACGACCGGGACAGGGGGGGAATGAGCAGTTCTTC.

This clonotype was seen more than once but under ten times. The rearrangement joins TRBV20-1 to TRBJ2-2; D not certain. CDR1 and CDR2 (germline): DFQATT, SNEGSKA (reference sequence). V lost 3 bases and J 3 bases, leaving 5 bases between the germline ends. The CDR3 has 12 residues. In DNA form, the CDR3 reads TGCAGTGCTAGCGGGTACACCGGGGAGCTGTTTTTT. Its protein is CSASGYTGELFF.

The rearrangement joins TRBV4-3 to TRBJ1-3, with D perhaps matching TRBD1 (5 bases). This CDR3 is 18 amino acids long. Trimming pared 2 bases from V and 1 base from J, leaving 18 bases between. CDR1 is LGHNA and CDR2 is YSLEER in the germline V gene. The CDR3 loop reads CASSQSMGGVLSGNTIYF. Here the CDR3 DNA reads TGCGCCAGCAGCCAATCAATGGGGGGGGTTTTATCTGGAAACACCATATATTTT.

Details on this clonotype: Given a much more abundant clone one base away, this may be a read error. V is TRBV20-1 and J is TRBJ2-3; possibly TRBD2 for D (6 bases). Germline CDR1 reads DFQATT; CDR2 reads SNEGSKA (reference sequence). V shed 3 bases and J shed 1 base, with 14 bases lying between them. The CDR3 spans 15 residues. Here the CDR3 reads CSASRTNGGTDTQYF. The DNA for the CDR3 is TGCAGTGCTAGCAGGACTAACGGGGGCACAGATACGCAGTATTTT.

The chain uses TRBV28 and TRBJ1-3; D not resolved. This CDR3 spans 15 amino acids. Germline loops: CDR1 MDHEN, CDR2 SYDVKM. V was clipped by 4 bases and J by 0 bases, with 10 bases between them. DNA of the CDR3: TGTGCCAGCAGTTCATACACACGCTCTGGAAACACCATATATTTT. Protein: CASSSYTRSGNTIYF.

This chain joins TRBV19 and TRBJ1-3, with no clear D. Germline CDR1 reads LNHDA; CDR2 reads SQIVND (reference sequence). CDR3 length: 12 amino acids. The V end was cut by 3 bases, the J end by 3 bases, with 3 bases between. The CDR3 bases are TGTGCCAGTAGTATCGATGGAAACACCATATATTTT. This encodes CASSIDGNTIYF.

The genes are TRBV4-3 and TRBJ2-1; 10 bases fit TRBD2. CDR3 length equals 15 residues. J was trimmed by 3 bases and V by 7 bases; bases with no gene match: 6. The germline V gene encodes CDR1 LGHNA and CDR2 YSLEER. The CDR3 loop reads CASKHGLADYNEQFF. CDR3 in DNA: TGCGCCAGCAAACACGGACTAGCGGACTACAATGAGCAGTTCTTC.

This clonotype has at least ten counts. This chain uses TRBV7-2 with TRBJ2-7; TRBD2 aligns across 11 bases. The CDR3 contains 15 residues. Per germline, CDR1 SGHTA and CDR2 FQGNSA. V was clipped by 4 bases and J by 3 bases; unmatched bases: 5. The CDR3 sequence: CASSSTSGTLYEQYF. The CDR3 DNA is TGTGCCAGCAGCTCGACTAGCGGGACCCTCTACGAGCAGTACTTC.

The chain links TRBV29-1 to TRBJ2-3; 7 bases are shared with TRBD2. Germline V gene sequence: CDR1 SQVTM, CDR2 ANQGSEA. V lost 4 bases and J lost 0; bases outside the gene matches: 1. The CDR3 totals 13 residues. CDR3 sequence: CSVGLASTDTQYF. CDR3 nucleotide sequence: TGCAGCGTTGGACTAGCTAGCACAGATACGCAGTATTTT.

This chain connects TRBV29-1 to TRBJ2-3; no definite D call. Germline V gene lookup returns CDR1 SQVTM and CDR2 ANQGSEA. This CDR3 contains 12 residues. Trimming stripped 3 bases from V and 4 bases from J, with 8 bases between. CDR3 residues: CSVEPGPDTQYF. The DNA of the CDR3 is TGCAGCGTTGAGCCCGGTCCAGATACGCAGTATTTT.

This clonotype was counted only a few times. The chain links TRBV19 to TRBJ2-6; 7 bases agree with TRBD1. Germline lookup yields CDR1 LNHDA and CDR2 SQIVND (reference sequence). V lost 6 bases and J lost 1; bases outside the gene matches: 18. The CDR3 runs 20 residues. The CDR3 region has the DNA TGTGCCAGTAGATCCTCCCTAGGCTCAGGGGGTCGGTCTGGGGCCAACGTCCTGACTTTC. Its protein is CASRSSLGSGGRSGANVLTF.

This clonotype showed up just a few times. The V and J genes are TRBV24-1 and TRBJ2-3, with TRBD1 matching over 8 bases. In germline, CDR1 is KGHDR, CDR2 SFDVKD. The CDR3 covers 15 residues. Trimming removed 4 bases from V and 1 base from J; junction bases left unmatched: 3. The DNA for the CDR3 is TGTGCCACCAGTGACCCGGGACAGGGCACAGATACGCAGTATTTT. The encoded protein is CATSDPGQGTDTQYF.

The CDR3 loop reads CSAWDSSNTGELFF. The CDR3 DNA reads TGCAGTGCTTGGGACTCGTCGAACACCGGGGAGCTGTTTTTT. The chain carries TRBV20-1 and TRBJ2-2; maybe TRBD2 (6 bases). This CDR3 contains 14 residues. Germline CDR1 reads DFQATT; CDR2 reads SNEGSKA (reference sequence). Trimming left V 5 bases short and J 0 bases short, with 10 bases between.